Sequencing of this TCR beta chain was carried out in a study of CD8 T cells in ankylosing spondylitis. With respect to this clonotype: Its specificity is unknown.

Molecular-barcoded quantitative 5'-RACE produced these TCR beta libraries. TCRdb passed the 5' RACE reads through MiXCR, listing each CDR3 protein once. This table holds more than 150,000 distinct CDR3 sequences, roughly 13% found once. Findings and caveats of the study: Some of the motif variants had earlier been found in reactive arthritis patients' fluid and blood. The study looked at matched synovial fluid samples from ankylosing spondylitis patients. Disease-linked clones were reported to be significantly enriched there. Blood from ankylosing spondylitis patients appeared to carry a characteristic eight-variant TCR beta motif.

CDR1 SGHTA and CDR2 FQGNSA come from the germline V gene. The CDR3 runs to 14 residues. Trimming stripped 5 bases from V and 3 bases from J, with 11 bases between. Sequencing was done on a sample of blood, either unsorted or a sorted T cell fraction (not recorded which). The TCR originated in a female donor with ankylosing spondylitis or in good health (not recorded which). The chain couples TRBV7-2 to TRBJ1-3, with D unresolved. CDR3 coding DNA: TGTGCCAGCAGCCAACGGGCGGGTGGAAACACCATATATTTT. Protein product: CASSQRAGGNTIYF.